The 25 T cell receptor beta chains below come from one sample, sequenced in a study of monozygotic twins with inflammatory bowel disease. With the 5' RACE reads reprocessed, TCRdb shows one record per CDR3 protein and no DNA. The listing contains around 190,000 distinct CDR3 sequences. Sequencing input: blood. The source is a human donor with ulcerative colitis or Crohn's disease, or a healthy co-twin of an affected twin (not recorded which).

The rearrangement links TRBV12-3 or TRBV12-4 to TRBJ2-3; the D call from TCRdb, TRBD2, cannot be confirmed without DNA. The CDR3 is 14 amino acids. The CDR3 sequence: CAGGTSGRTDTQYF.

The CDR3 protein is CASSLQYGQGSTGELFF. The chain links TRBV11-2 to TRBJ2-2; TCRdb's D call of TRBD1 is untestable without DNA. The CDR3 length is 17 residues. Germline loops: CDR1 SGHAT, CDR2 FQNNGV.

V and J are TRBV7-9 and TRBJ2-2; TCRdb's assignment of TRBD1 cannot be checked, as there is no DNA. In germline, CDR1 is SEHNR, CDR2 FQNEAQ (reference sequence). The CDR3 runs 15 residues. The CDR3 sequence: CASSLGTVATGELFF. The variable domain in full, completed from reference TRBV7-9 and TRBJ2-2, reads DTGVSQNPRHKITKRGQNVTFRCDPISEHNRLYWYRQTLGQGPEFLTYFQNEAQLEKSRLLSDRFSAERPKGSFSTLEIQRTEQGDSAMYLCASSLGTVATGELFFGEGSRLTVL.

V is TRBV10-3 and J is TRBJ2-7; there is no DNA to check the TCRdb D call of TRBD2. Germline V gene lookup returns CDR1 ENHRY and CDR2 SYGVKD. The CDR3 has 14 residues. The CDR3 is CAISEGQTTYEQYF.

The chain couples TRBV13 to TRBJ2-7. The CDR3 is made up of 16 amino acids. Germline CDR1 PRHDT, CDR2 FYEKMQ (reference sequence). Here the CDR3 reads CASSFGQGRGPTEQYF.

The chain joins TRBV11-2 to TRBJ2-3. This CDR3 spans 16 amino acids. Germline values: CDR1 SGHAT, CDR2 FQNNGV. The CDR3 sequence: CASSLGLAPSTDTQYF. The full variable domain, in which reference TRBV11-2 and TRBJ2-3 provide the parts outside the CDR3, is EAGVAQSPRYKIIEKRQSVAFWCNPISGHATLYWYQQILGQGPKLLIQFQNNGVVDDSQLPKDRFSAERLKGVDSTLKIQPAKLEDSAVYLCASSLGLAPSTDTQYFGPGTRLTVL.

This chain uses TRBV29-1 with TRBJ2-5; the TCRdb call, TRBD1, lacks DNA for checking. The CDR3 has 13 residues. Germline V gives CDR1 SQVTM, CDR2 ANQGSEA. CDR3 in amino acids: CSVRGGDQETQYF.

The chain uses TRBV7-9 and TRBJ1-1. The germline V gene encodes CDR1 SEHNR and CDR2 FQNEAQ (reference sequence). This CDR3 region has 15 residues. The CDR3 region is CASSTRQGLNTEAFF.

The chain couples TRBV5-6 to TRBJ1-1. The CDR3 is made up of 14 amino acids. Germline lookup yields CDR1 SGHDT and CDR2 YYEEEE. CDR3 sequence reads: CASSLSGLTVGAFF.

The CDR3 is CSAPRLAWTQYF. The genes are TRBV20-1 and TRBJ2-5; TCRdb reports TRBD2, a call that lacks DNA to check it against. Germline CDR1 DFQATT, CDR2 SNEGSKA (reference sequence). The length of the CDR3 is 12 residues.

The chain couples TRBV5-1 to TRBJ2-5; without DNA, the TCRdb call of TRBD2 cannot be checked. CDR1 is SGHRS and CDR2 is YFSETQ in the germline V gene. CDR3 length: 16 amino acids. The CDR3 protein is CASSLVRGDYQETQYF.

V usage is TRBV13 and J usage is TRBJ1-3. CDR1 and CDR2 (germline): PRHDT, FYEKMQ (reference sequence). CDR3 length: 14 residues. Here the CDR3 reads CASSSSESGNTIYF. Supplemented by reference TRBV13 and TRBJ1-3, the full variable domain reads AAGVIQSPRHLIKEKRETATLKCYPIPRHDTVYWYQQGPGQDPQFLISFYEKMQSDKGSIPDRFSAQQFSDYHSELNMSSLELGDSALYFCASSSSESGNTIYFGEGSWLTVV.

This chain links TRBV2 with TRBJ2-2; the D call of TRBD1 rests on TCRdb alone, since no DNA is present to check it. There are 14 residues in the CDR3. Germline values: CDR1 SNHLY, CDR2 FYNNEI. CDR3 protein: CASMRTGGTGELFF.

The CDR3 protein is CASSFSPGQGTEKLFF. The V call is TRBV5-1, the J call TRBJ1-4; TCRdb proposes TRBD1, but this gene call is untestable without DNA. Per germline, CDR1 SGHRS and CDR2 YFSETQ. This CDR3 contains 16 residues. Variable domain in full (rest from reference TRBV5-1 and TRBJ1-4): KAGVTQTPRYLIKTRGQQVTLSCSPISGHRSVSWYQQTPGQGLQFLFEYFSETQRNKGNFPGRFSGRQFSNSRSEMNVSTLELGDSALYLCASSFSPGQGTEKLFFGSGTQLSVL.

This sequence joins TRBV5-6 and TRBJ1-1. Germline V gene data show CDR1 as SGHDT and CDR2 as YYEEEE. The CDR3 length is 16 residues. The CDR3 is CASSLPGTLGNTEAFF.

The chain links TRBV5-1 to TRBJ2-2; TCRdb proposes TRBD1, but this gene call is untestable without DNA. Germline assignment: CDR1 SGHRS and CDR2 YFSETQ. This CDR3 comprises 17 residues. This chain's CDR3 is CASSPLAGTGTTGELFF.

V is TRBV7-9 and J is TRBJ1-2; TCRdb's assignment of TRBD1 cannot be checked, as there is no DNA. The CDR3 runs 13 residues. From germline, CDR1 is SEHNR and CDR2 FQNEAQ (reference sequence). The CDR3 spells CASSDQGAGGYTF. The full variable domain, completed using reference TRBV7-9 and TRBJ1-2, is DTGVSQNPRHKITKRGQNVTFRCDPISEHNRLYWYRQTLGQGPEFLTYFQNEAQLEKSRLLSDRFSAERPKGSFSTLEIQRTEQGDSAMYLCASSDQGAGGYTFGSGTRLTVV.

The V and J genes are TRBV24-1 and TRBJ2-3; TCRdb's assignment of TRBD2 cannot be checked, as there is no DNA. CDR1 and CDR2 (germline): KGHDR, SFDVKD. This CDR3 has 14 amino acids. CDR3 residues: CATSDMSGIDTQYF.

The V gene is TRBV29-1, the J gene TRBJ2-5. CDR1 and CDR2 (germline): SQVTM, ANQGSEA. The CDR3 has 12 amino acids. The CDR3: CSVKRGEETQYF.

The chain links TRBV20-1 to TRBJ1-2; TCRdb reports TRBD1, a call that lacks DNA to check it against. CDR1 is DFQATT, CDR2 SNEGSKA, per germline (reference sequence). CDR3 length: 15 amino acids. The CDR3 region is CSARHDRLINYGYTF.

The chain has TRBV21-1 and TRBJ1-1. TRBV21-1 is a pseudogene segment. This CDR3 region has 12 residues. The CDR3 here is CARYNVGTEAFF.

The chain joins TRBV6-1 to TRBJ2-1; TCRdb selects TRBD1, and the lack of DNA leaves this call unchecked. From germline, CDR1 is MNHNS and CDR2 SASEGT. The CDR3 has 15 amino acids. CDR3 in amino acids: CASGGGVAAYNEQFF.

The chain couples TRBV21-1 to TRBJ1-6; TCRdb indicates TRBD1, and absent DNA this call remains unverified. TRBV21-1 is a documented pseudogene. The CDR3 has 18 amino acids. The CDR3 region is CASSKAYLTGVDNSPLHF.

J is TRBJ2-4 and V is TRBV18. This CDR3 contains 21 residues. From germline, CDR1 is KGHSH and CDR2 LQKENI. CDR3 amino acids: CASSPKGSDIPYFSGKNIQYF.

The CDR3 is CASSLSRETQYF. J is TRBJ2-5 and V is TRBV12-3 or TRBV12-4. This CDR3 contains 12 residues.